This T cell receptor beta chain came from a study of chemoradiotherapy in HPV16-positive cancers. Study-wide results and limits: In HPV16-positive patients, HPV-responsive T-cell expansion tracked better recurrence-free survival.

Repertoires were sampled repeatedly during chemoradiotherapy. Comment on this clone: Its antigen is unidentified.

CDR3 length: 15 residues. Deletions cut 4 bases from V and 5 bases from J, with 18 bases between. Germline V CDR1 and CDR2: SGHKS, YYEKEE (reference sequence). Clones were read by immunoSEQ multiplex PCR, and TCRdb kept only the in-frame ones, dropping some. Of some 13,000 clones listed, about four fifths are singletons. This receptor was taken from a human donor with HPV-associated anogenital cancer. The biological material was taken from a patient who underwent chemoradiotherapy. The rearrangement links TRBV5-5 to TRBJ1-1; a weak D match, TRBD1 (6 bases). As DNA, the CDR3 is TGTGCCAGCAGCCCGGGCCAGGGGAGGTTAACTGAAGCTTTCTTT. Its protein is CASSPGQGRLTEAFF.